A selection of T cell receptor beta chains follows, all from one sample in a study of T cell repertoires in cytomegalovirus infection. TCRdb independently ran MiXCR on the reads; one entry per CDR3 protein. The sample consists of about 900,000 distinct CDR3 sequences, more than 25% of them appearing once. No antigen is known for these receptors. The source was cultured CD8+ T cells from PBMCs, collected from culture after CMV antigen stimulation. Source of these receptors: a human donor in good health (CMV status not recorded). Some clones in this sample may be carry-over from other donors' samples. Both conserved end residues are part of each CDR3.

TRBV10-3	TRBJ2-5	CAISEGSIQETQYF
TRBV6-2/TRBV6-3	TRBJ1-5	CASSYSRENQPQHF
TRBV7-8	TRBJ2-2	CASSPSGGHGELFF
TRBV5-5	TRBJ1-6	CASSPPGGLNSPLHF
TRBV11-2	TRBJ2-4	CASRLTGGPAKNIQYF
TRBV19	TRBJ2-1	CASSITEGNEQFF
TRBV5-6	TRBJ2-1	CASSLAGTDNLEQFF
TRBV9	TRBJ2-2	CASSVATANTGELFF
TRBV7-2	TRBJ2-1	CASTKAGGYNEQFF
TRBV4-2	TRBJ1-3	CASSQGSASGNTIYF
TRBV12-3/TRBV12-4	TRBJ2-3	CASSTRVATDTQYF
TRBV2	TRBJ1-5	CASSEGAHQPQHF
TRBV10-3	TRBJ2-7	CAISSGQNTYEQYF
TRBV6-1	TRBJ2-3	CASGRHSTDTQYF
TRBV27	TRBJ2-7	CASSSDPGTGPYEQYF